This T cell receptor (beta chain) was recorded in a study of blood T cell repertoires in COVID-19 (TCRdb year 2020). A note on the overall study: Collaborator samples came from the United States, Italy and Spain and covered acute and convalescent phases of COVID-19. The repertoires were released in a freely available public database meant as a resource for research on the immune response to SARS-CoV-2. Where available, HLA class I and class II types were taken from metadata supplied by the sample provider and were not determined by assay-based typing. The samples were drawn from the first 160 participants of the ongoing ImmuneRACE study and from 1,254 subjects provided by 6 global collaborators. The dataset comprised deeply sampled blood TCRbeta repertoires from subjects exposed to, actively infected with, or recovered from COVID-19. The prospective study material was composed of cDNA or gDNA derived from T cells, B-cell-depleted T cells, or PBMCs. Nearly every sample came with metadata listing a de-identified subject ID, COVID-19 status, age in years and sex.

V and J are truncated by 6 bases and 5 bases respectively, leaving an intervening sequence of 13 bases. There are 13 amino acids in the CDR3, from cysteine to phenylalanine inclusive. Only the CDR3 part of the read is kept: 39 bases, read in frame from the first base. Per the germline V gene, SGHTA is the CDR1 and FQGNSA is the CDR2. TCRbeta CDR3 regions were amplified from genomic DNA by means of the immunoSEQ Assay, a bias-controlled multiplex PCR. The study's own analysis went as follows. The number of nucleated cells in each sample was estimated by amplification of reference gene primers within the assay. To quantify the absolute abundance of each unique TCRbeta CDR3 rearrangement, sequence reads were collapsed and filtered. For each sample, productive Simpson clonality was calculated as the square root of Simpson's diversity index across productive rearrangements. TCRdb stores this immuneACCESS table with in-frame sequences only. Part of the clones is absent; in the studies checked, under half of the shortfall reflects unresolved V genes, and no reason is known for the rest. V and J calls and clone size are as listed in that table; D and trimming were resolved from the DNA. This sample gives about 140,000 clones in total; roughly 84% of them show up just once. Clones ranked in the top ten supply 35% to 45% of the sample.

The full study reports these points: The amount of clinical and demographic metadata varied by source and participant and was provided uncurated.

As to this clone: Its antigen is currently not known. No per-base quality is available; no much larger clone lies one base away.

The collaborating institutions used their own protocols to collect whole blood in K2EDTA tubes. Collaborator samples were shipped for TCRbeta analysis as frozen whole blood, isolated PBMCs, or DNA extracted from either sample type. The receptor chain draws on TRBV7-2 and TRBJ1-1; possibly the D gene is TRBD1, per 5 matching bases. This TCR came from a human donor in a cohort sampled during active COVID-19. The specimen sequenced was peripheral blood. The CDR3 protein: CASSLQARTEAFF. The base sequence is TGTGCCAGCAGTCTACAGGCGAGGACTGAAGCTTTCTTT. The full variable domain, with segments outside the CDR3 supplied by the reference TRBV7-2 and TRBJ1-1 proteins, appears as GAGVSQSPSNKVTEKGKDVELRCDPISGHTALYWYRQSLGQGLEFLIYFQGNSAPDKSGLPSDRFSAERTGGSVSTLTIQRTQQEDSAVYLCASSLQARTEAFFGQGTRLTVV.